The clone carrying this T cell receptor beta chain was seen a handful of times. This record comes from a study of response to subunit inactivated influenza vaccine. TCRdb fed the RT-PCR reads into MiXCR, producing one record per CDR3 protein. The repertoire consists of about 500,000 distinct CDR3 sequences, with approximately 15% occurring once and the leading ten covering 2.5% to 3.5%. The sequences come from CD4+ T cells sorted from PBMCs, collected around 2 years after vaccination. This sequence originates from a man aged 45-69 years who received an inactivated influenza vaccine.

The chain's CDR3 is CASSWAADYEQYF. The CDR3 region has the DNA TGTGCCAGCAGCTGGGCAGCGGACTACGAGCAGTACTTC. The chain uses TRBV7-2 and TRBJ2-7; TRBD2 might be the D (5 bases). This CDR3 is 13 amino acids long. Trimming pared 4 bases from V and 3 bases from J, leaving 10 bases between. Germline V gene lookup returns CDR1 SGHTA and CDR2 FQGNSA.